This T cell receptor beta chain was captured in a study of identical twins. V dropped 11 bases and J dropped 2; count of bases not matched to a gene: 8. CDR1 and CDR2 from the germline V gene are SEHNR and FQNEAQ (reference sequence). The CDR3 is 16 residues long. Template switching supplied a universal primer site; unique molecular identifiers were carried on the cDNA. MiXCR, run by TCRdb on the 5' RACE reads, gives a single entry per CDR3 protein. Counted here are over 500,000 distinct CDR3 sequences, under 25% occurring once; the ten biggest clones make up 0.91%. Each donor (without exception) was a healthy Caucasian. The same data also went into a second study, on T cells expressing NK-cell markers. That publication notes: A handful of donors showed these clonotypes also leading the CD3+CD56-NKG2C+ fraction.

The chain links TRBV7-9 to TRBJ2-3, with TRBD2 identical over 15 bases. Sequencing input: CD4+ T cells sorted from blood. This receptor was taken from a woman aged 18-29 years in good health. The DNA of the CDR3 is TGTGCCGTGGGACTAGCGGGGGGAAGGTCCACAGATACGCAGTATTTT. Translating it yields CAVGLAGGRSTDTQYF.